Each of the 13 T cell receptor beta chains below was sequenced from the same sample in a study of blood T cells in healthy people across ages. Next came a second PCR, run for about 6 to 11 cycles, which used a sample-barcoded 5' primer along with a J-beta primer mix. TCRdb independently ran MiXCR on the 5' RACE reads; one entry per CDR3 protein. The sample holds approximately 850,000 distinct CDR3 sequences, roughly 64% seen once. Input material: blood. All receptors derive from a man aged 25 to 45 in good health.

The CDR3 loop reads CASSDGGQYHGYTF. In nucleotides, the CDR3 is TGTGCCAGCAGCGATGGAGGACAGTACCATGGCTACACCTTC. V is TRBV11-2 and J is TRBJ1-2, with a weak D call TRBD1 (6 bases). The CDR3 has 14 residues. CDR1 and CDR2 (germline): SGHAT, FQNNGV. V was pared by 5 bases and J by 6 bases, with 16 bases between.

The rearrangement joins TRBV20-1 to TRBJ2-5, with D unclear. The V and J ends lost 5 bases and 5 bases respectively, with 15 bases between them. Germline lookup yields CDR1 DFQATT and CDR2 SNEGSKA (reference sequence). The CDR3 spans 13 residues. The CDR3 nucleotides are TGCAGTGCTCCGGCGGCAGCACGTGAGACCCAGTACTTC. Protein: CSAPAAARETQYF.

For the CDR3, the DNA is TGTGCCAGCAGTCCCAGGCCGGGACAGGGGGTAGAGACCCAGTACTTC. Amino acids: CASSPRPGQGVETQYF. The chain is built from TRBV6-2 or TRBV6-3 and TRBJ2-7, with 11 bases that match TRBD1. Judging by the DNA end, TRBJ2-5 fits better; the J call may be wrong. The germline CDR1 and CDR2 sequences are MNHEY and SVGEGT. CDR3 size: 16 residues.

This clonotype was found many times. V gene TRBV9 combines with J gene TRBJ2-5; D assignment may be TRBD1 or TRBD2 (5 bases each). The CDR3 contains 13 residues. Germline V lookup: CDR1 SGDLS, CDR2 YYNGEE. Between the trimmed V and J ends, which lost 3 bases and 8 bases, there was a span of 14 bases. The CDR3 DNA reads TGTGCCAGCAGCGCGACTATGGACACAACCCAGTACTTC. It specifies CASSATMDTTQYF.

The chain combines TRBV2 with TRBJ2-7; a weak D match, TRBD2 (5 bases). V was cut by 6 bases and J by 2 bases, with 8 bases left in between. The germline V gene encodes CDR1 SNHLY and CDR2 FYNNEI. The CDR3 is made up of 12 amino acids. The CDR3 reads CASREVAYEQYF. The CDR3 DNA follows: TGTGCCAGCAGGGAGGTCGCCTACGAGCAGTACTTC.

This chain links TRBV20-1 with TRBJ2-7; D ambiguous. Germline CDR1 reads DFQATT; CDR2 reads SNEGSKA (reference sequence). The V gene lost 3 bases and the J gene lost 0 bases, with 9 bases spanning the gap. This CDR3 comprises 13 residues. The CDR3 DNA reads TGCAGTGCTAGCGGGTTTAGCTCCTACGAGCAGTACTTC. Protein product: CSASGFSSYEQYF.

The chain has TRBV9 and TRBJ1-2, with D unresolved. V lost 3 bases and J 8 bases, leaving 11 bases between the germline ends. Germline V CDR1 and CDR2: SGDLS, YYNGEE. The CDR3 extends over 12 amino acids. The DNA for the CDR3 is TGTGCCAGCAGCGGAGCTAGCTGCGGCTACACCTTC. Protein: CASSGASCGYTF.

The chain carries TRBV6-2 or TRBV6-3 and TRBJ2-3; D not resolved. Germline V gives CDR1 MNHEY, CDR2 SVGEGT. The CDR3 spans 16 residues. Trimming left V 0 bases short and J 4 bases short, with 14 bases between. In DNA form, the CDR3 reads TGTGCCAGCAGTTACTCGATGGATCGCATCGCAGATACGCAGTATTTT. This codes for CASSYSMDRIADTQYF.

This clonotype was counted between two and nine times. This chain links TRBV29-1 with TRBJ2-3, with 10 bases lining up with TRBD1. This CDR3 spans 15 amino acids. In germline, CDR1 is SQVTM, CDR2 ANQGSEA. Germline trimming cut 6 bases from V and 0 bases from J; bases unmatched to any gene: 6. The CDR3 DNA reads TGCAGCGTGACAGGGGGCAAAGCTAGCACAGATACGCAGTATTTT. Translating gives CSVTGGKASTDTQYF.

This CDR3 reads CASSSFSDSYGYTF. The CDR3 DNA sequence: TGTGCCAGCAGCTCATTTTCGGACAGTTATGGCTACACCTTC. The V gene is TRBV7-2, the J gene TRBJ1-2, with TRBD1 as a possible D gene (6 bases). This CDR3 has 14 residues. Germline loops: CDR1 SGHTA, CDR2 FQGNSA. The V end lost 4 bases, the J end lost 5 bases, and 14 bases lay between the germline ends.

A few counts support this clonotype. For the CDR3, the DNA is TGCGCCAGCAGCAGGACAGGGGACACCGGGGAGCTGTTTTTT. This translates into CASSRTGDTGELFF. The chain links TRBV5-1 to TRBJ2-2, with 9 positions matching TRBD1. The CDR3 loop spans 14 amino acids. The J segment lost 3 bases and the V segment lost 4 bases, leaving 1 base of the junction unmatched. Germline-derived CDR1 and CDR2 are SGHRS and YFSETQ.

V usage is TRBV28 and J usage is TRBJ1-5; perhaps TRBD1 as D (5 bases). Trimming removed 6 bases at V and 0 bases at J, with 12 bases between. The germline CDR1 and CDR2 sequences are MDHEN and SYDVKM. The CDR3 has 15 residues. CDR3 loop: CASSGGGPSNQPQHF. DNA of the CDR3: TGTGCCAGCAGCGGGGGGGGTCCTAGCAATCAGCCCCAGCATTTT.

This clonotype was found many times. The V gene is TRBV7-6, the J gene TRBJ1-6; D unresolved. CDR1 and CDR2 from the germline V gene are SGHVS and FNYEAQ. V lost 5 bases and J lost 8, with 10 bases in between. The length of the CDR3 is 13 residues. The CDR3 bases are TGTGCCAGCAGCCAAGGTCCAGATTCACCCCTCCACTTT. Translated, it gives CASSQGPDSPLHF.